The present T cell receptor beta chain was sequenced within a study of beta chain features in type 1 diabetes. Study-wide background: Patients and healthy donors were similar in age, gender and cell yields. All of the samples together had some 110 million sorted cells examined. Notes on the study in general: Junctions at VDJ sites from type 1 diabetes patients had fewer insertions and more deletions.

Cell sorting via CD45RO/CCR7/CD25/CD127/CD95/CD27 was performed to obtain CD4+ naive, central memory, regulatory and stem cell-like memory cells. Expressed TCRB transcripts got sequenced, as all isolated RNA was reverse transcribed. Libraries were prepared by immunoSEQ multiplex PCR; TCRdb keeps only in-frame clonotypes and omits some of them. The sample yields 450,000 to 600,000 clones, around 30% seen once. There are a few counts of this clone. Its target is not known. Germline values: CDR1 SQVTM, CDR2 ANQGSEA. The CDR3 totals 12 residues. V lost 7 bases, J lost 2 bases, and 12 bases lay in between. This chain joins TRBV29-1 and TRBJ2-7; the D gene is possibly TRBD2 (7 bases). The clonotype originates from a man between 18 and 29 years old in good health. Sample: naive CD4+ T cells from blood. This CDR3 reads CSGRGTTYEQYF. Written as DNA, the CDR3 is TGCAGCGGGCGGGGGACAACCTACGAGCAGTACTTC.